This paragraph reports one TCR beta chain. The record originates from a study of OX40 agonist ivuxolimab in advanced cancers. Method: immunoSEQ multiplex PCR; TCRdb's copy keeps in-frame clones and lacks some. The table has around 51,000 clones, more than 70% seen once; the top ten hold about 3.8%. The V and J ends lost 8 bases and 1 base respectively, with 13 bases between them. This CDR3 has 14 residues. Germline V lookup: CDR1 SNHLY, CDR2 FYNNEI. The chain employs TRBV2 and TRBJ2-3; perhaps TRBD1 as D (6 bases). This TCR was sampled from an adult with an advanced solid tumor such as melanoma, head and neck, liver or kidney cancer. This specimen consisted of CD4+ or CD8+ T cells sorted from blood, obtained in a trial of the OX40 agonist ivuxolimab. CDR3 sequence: CASSRAGGTDTQYF. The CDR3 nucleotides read TGTGCCAGCTCTAGGGCAGGGGGCACAGATACGCAGTATTTT.